These 20 T cell receptor beta chains share one sample of origin, sequenced in a study of blood T cell repertoires in COVID-19. Only in-frame clones appear in the TCRdb table, and some are missing; sequencing was by immunoSEQ multiplex PCR. The sample records 150,000 to 200,000 clones, roughly 89% being singletons. What was sequenced was peripheral blood. These TCRs come from a woman aged 70-85 years with COVID-19, enrolled during active disease.

This clone turned up a few times. The rearrangement uses TRBV5-1 and TRBJ1-1; 8 bases align to TRBD1. CDR1 is SGHRS, CDR2 YFSETQ, per germline. The junction had 10 bases not matched to a gene; V was cut back by 3 bases and J by 3 bases. The CDR3 runs to 16 residues. CDR3 coding DNA: TGCGCCAGCAGCTCTCCTGTCAGGGGGCGCGACACTGAAGCTTTCTTT. It specifies CASSSPVRGRDTEAFF.

This chain links TRBV29-1 with TRBJ2-7, with D perhaps matching TRBD2 (6 bases). The CDR3 contains 13 residues. Trimming left V 7 bases short and J 0 bases short, with 13 bases between. Germline V CDR1 and CDR2: SQVTM, ANQGSEA. CDR3: CSALGGLSYEQYF. The CDR3 coding sequence is TGCAGCGCCCTCGGGGGTCTCTCCTACGAGCAGTACTTC.

The chain combines TRBV11-2 with TRBJ2-3; D gene uncertain. This CDR3 has 12 amino acids. The V gene lost 5 bases and the J gene lost 0 bases, with 3 bases spanning the gap. The V gene's germline CDR1 is SGHAT and CDR2 FQNNGV. Here the CDR3 reads CASSLSTDTQYF. CDR3 DNA sequence: TGTGCCAGCAGCCTAAGCACAGATACGCAGTATTTT.

This sequence joins TRBV5-1 and TRBJ1-6; D perhaps matches TRBD1 (5 bases). Trimming took off 3 bases at V and 10 bases at J, with 14 bases between the two ends. The CDR3 is 14 amino acids. Germline CDR1 is SGHRS and CDR2 is YFSETQ. The CDR3 DNA is TGCGCCAGCAGCTACTTTAATGGGGGGTCACCCCTCCACTTT. Amino acid sequence: CASSYFNGGSPLHF.

The rearrangement joins TRBV5-8 to TRBJ2-7, with TRBD1 identical over 7 bases. In germline, CDR1 is SGHTS, CDR2 YDEGEE. This CDR3 contains 18 residues. Trimming cost V 1 base and J 4 bases; bases outside gene matches: 17. This CDR3 reads CASSLQTLNRGFKYEQYF. The CDR3 DNA reads as TGTGCCAGCAGCTTGCAAACACTTAACAGGGGATTCAAGTACGAGCAGTACTTC.

The J gene is TRBJ1-1, the V gene TRBV29-1, with 7 bases fitting TRBD1. The CDR3 is made up of 13 amino acids. After removal of 5 bases from V and 7 bases from J, the junction contained 10 bases not matched to a gene. CDR1 and CDR2 from the germline V gene are SQVTM and ANQGSEA. The CDR3 spells CSVRVTGKGEAFF. In DNA, the CDR3 is TGCAGCGTTCGCGTGACAGGGAAGGGTGAAGCTTTCTTT.

This clone has just one count. V and J are TRBV5-1 and TRBJ1-2; D is ambiguous. V was trimmed by 0 bases and J by 3 bases, leaving 9 bases between them. This CDR3 is 14 amino acids long. CDR1 is SGHRS and CDR2 is YFSETQ in the germline V gene. CDR3 loop: CASSLGPQDYGYTF. For the CDR3, the DNA is TGCGCCAGCAGCTTGGGTCCCCAGGACTATGGCTACACCTTC.

This clone occurred once. The chain joins TRBV27 to TRBJ2-1; 8 nucleotides align to TRBD1. The germline V gene has CDR1 MNHEY and CDR2 SMNVEV (reference sequence). With 5 bases clipped from V and 8 bases from J, the junction kept 11 bases outside the gene matches. This CDR3 has 15 amino acids. CDR3 in amino acids: CASSGQGGGIDEQFF. In DNA, the CDR3 is TGTGCCAGCAGTGGACAGGGAGGCGGGATCGATGAGCAGTTCTTC.

V usage is TRBV28 and J usage is TRBJ1-6; 10 bases are shared with TRBD1. Germline assignment: CDR1 MDHEN and CDR2 SYDVKM. After removal of 3 bases from V and 10 bases from J, the junction contained 3 bases not matched to a gene. The CDR3 runs to 14 residues. CDR3 residues: CASSLTGGGSPLHF. The CDR3, as DNA: TGTGCCAGCAGTTTGACAGGGGGCGGATCACCCCTCCACTTT.

J is TRBJ1-2 and V is TRBV18; TRBD1 matches 8 bases. V was clipped by 3 bases and J by 6 bases; unmatched bases: 3. Germline assignment: CDR1 KGHSH and CDR2 LQKENI. The CDR3 spans 13 residues. The CDR3 loop is CASSPDRVDGYTF. The CDR3 nucleotides read TGTGCCAGCTCACCGGACAGGGTCGATGGCTACACCTTC. The complete variable domain, with remaining parts taken from reference TRBV18 and TRBJ1-2, reads NAGVMQNPRHLVRRRGQEARLRCSPMKGHSHVYWYRQLPEEGLKFMVYLQKENIIDESGMPKERFSAEFPKEGPSILRIQQVVRGDSAAYFCASSPDRVDGYTFGSGTRLTVV.

The chain is built from TRBV5-8 and TRBJ2-3; possibly TRBD1 for D (6 bases). CDR3 size: 16 residues. Germline-derived CDR1 and CDR2 are SGHTS and YDEGEE. V was clipped by 4 bases and J by 6 bases, with 21 bases between them. The CDR3 spells CASSLGVGQLADTQYF. In nucleotides, the CDR3 is TGTGCCAGCAGCCTGGGGGTCGGACAGCTGGCGGATACGCAGTATTTT.

J is TRBJ1-3 and V is TRBV28; D call uncertain. In germline, CDR1 is MDHEN, CDR2 SYDVKM. The CDR3 is made up of 12 amino acids. V was shortened by 6 bases and J by 4 bases, with 7 bases between the two germline ends. CDR3 loop: CASRRKGNTIYF. The CDR3 coding sequence is TGTGCCAGCAGGAGGAAAGGAAACACCATATATTTT.

The rearrangement uses TRBV3-1 (or the pseudogene TRBV3-2) and TRBJ1-1, with 8 bases that match TRBD1. V was pared by 1 base and J by 6 bases, with 7 bases of the junction left unmatched. The CDR3 totals 15 residues. Germline V CDR1 and CDR2: LGHDT, YNNKEL (reference sequence). CDR3 sequence reads: CASSQAGRGLAEAFF. The CDR3 coding sequence is TGTGCCAGCAGCCAAGCAGGCAGGGGGCTGGCTGAAGCTTTCTTT.

The chain has TRBV19 and TRBJ1-6; 7 nucleotides match TRBD1. Unmatched junction bases numbered 12, after V lost 9 bases and J lost 1 base. The CDR3 totals 17 residues. In germline, CDR1 is LNHDA, CDR2 SQIVND (reference sequence). Here the CDR3 reads CASKRGQTGSYNSPLHF. DNA for the CDR3: TGTGCCAGCAAGAGGGGACAGACTGGGTCCTATAATTCACCCCTCCACTTT.

This clone occurred once. The chain is built from TRBV4-1 and TRBJ2-1; TRBD2 might be the D (5 bases). CDR1 is MGHRA and CDR2 is YSYEKL in the germline V gene. V gave up 3 bases and J gave up 0 bases, with 12 bases separating them. The CDR3 extends over 16 amino acids. CDR3 in DNA: TGCGCCAGCAGCCAGTACGTACTAGGCTCCTACAATGAGCAGTTCTTC. Its protein is CASSQYVLGSYNEQFF.

The chain couples TRBV7-3 to TRBJ1-1; D is possibly TRBD1 (5 bases). This CDR3 contains 13 residues. The V end was cut by 5 bases, the J end by 5 bases, with 12 bases between. Germline V gene lookup returns CDR1 SGHTA and CDR2 FQGTGA. Here the CDR3 reads CASSLGGWTEAFF. CDR3 nucleotides: TGTGCCAGCAGCCTGGGGGGTTGGACTGAAGCTTTCTTT.

The chain recombines TRBV10-3 with TRBJ1-2; 12 bases line up with TRBD1. CDR3 length equals 13 residues. Trimming at V came to 7 bases and at J to 8 bases, leaving 5 bases not matched to a gene. Germline CDR1 reads ENHRY; CDR2 reads SYGVKD. The CDR3 protein is CAIKGDRGLGYTF. DNA for the CDR3: TGTGCCATCAAAGGGGACAGGGGGCTCGGCTACACCTTC.

CDR3 in amino acids: CASRKDTFTYEQYF. CDR3 nucleotides: TGTGCCAGTAGGAAAGACACTTTCACCTACGAGCAGTACTTC. The chain couples TRBV19 to TRBJ2-7; D unresolved. V was trimmed by 6 bases and J by 2 bases, leaving 14 bases between them. Germline V CDR1 and CDR2: LNHDA, SQIVND (reference sequence). This CDR3 is built from 14 residues. The full variable domain, its missing parts supplied by reference TRBV19 and TRBJ2-7, is DGGITQSPKYLFRKEGQNVTLSCEQNLNHDAMYWYRQDPGQGLRLIYYSQIVNDFQKGDIAEGYSVSREKKESFPLTVTSAQKNPTAFYLCASRKDTFTYEQYFGPGTRLTVT.

This chain links TRBV10-3 with TRBJ2-7; 9 bases fit TRBD1. The V and J ends lost 4 bases and 5 bases, in that order; junction bases with no gene match: 3. CDR1 and CDR2 from the germline V gene are ENHRY and SYGVKD. The CDR3 extends over 13 amino acids. The CDR3 reads CAISGTGAHEQYF. The CDR3, as DNA: TGTGCCATCAGTGGGACAGGGGCCCACGAGCAGTACTTC.

The chain carries TRBV29-1 and TRBJ1-4; 8 bases agree with TRBD1. This CDR3 spans 13 amino acids. Germline trimming cut 6 bases from V and 4 bases from J; bases unmatched to any gene: 4. Per germline, CDR1 SQVTM and CDR2 ANQGSEA. DNA for the CDR3: TGCAGCGTAATACAGGGGGGTAATGAAAAACTGTTTTTT. The encoded protein is CSVIQGGNEKLFF.